What follows is one T cell receptor (beta chain) and its context. Its antigen remains unknown. Profiled with immunoSEQ multiplex PCR; TCRdb holds only in-frame clones, not every one. The repertoire consists of approximately 60,000 clones, with about 89% occurring once and the leading ten covering roughly 1.7%. Trimming took off 2 bases at V and 0 bases at J, with 13 bases between the two ends. CDR3 length: 16 residues. Germline CDR1 is SGHVS and CDR2 is FQNEAQ. Processing released intraepithelial and lamina propria lymphocytes from the graft tissue. The data derive from a study of graft-versus-host responses after intestinal transplantation. Study at large: Once they had received anti-thymocyte globulin induction, all recipients took tacrolimus and steroids for about three years.

Study-wide findings and caveats: Researchers found peak circulating GvH clone levels linked to early post-transplant HvG declines. The study found high graft-versus-host to host-versus-graft clonal ratios in allografts of patients with graft-donor T cell macrochimerism. GvH clones were found in recipient marrow; some appeared first in ileum or blood.

This clonotype was obtained from a human patient who received an intestinal transplant, so some T cells may come from the graft donor. This sequence joins TRBV7-8 and TRBJ1-1, with D maybe TRBD1 (5 bases). The sequencing here drew on ileum tissue, taken roughly 390 days after transplant. The CDR3 region is CASSLWGDTMNTEAFF. The CDR3 DNA reads TGTGCCAGCAGCTTATGGGGCGACACAATGAACACTGAAGCTTTCTTT.